These T cell receptor beta chains were read from a single sample in a study of blood T cell repertoires in COVID-19. TCRdb's copy holds only in-frame clones and misses some; the assay was immunoSEQ multiplex PCR. The sample contains 130,000 or so clones, 87% of which appear only once. Sequenced material: peripheral blood. These receptors were taken from a man aged 45-60 years with active COVID-19. Each CDR3 is given with its conserved first and last residue. Fields, in order: J gene, clone size, D gene, V gene, CDR3 protein, CDR3 DNA. D genes are given only for firm matches. Clone size is given for some rows only: seen once, a few or many times, or a class if the clone is expanded.

>TRBJ2-3|.|.|TRBV4-1
CASSQESGRADTQYF
TGCGCCAGCAGCCAAGAGAGCGGCCGAGCAGATACGCAGTATTTT
>TRBJ2-2|once|TRBD1|TRBV13
CASSSPTWTGGNTGELFF
TGTGCCAGCAGCTCCCCGACCTGGACAGGGGGGAACACCGGGGAGCTGTTTTTT
>TRBJ2-1|.|.|TRBV5-6
CASSRYNEQFF
TGTGCCAGCAGTCGGTACAATGAGCAGTTCTTC
>TRBJ2-3|once|TRBD2|TRBV3-1/TRBV3-2
CASSQGTLAGGPTDTQYF
TGTGCCAGCAGCCAAGGAACTCTAGCGGGGGGTCCCACAGATACGCAGTATTTT
>TRBJ2-2|.|TRBD1|TRBV4-3
CASSPGQGTGELFF
TGCGCCAGCAGCCCTGGACAGGGAACCGGGGAGCTGTTTTTT
>TRBJ1-1|.|.|TRBV6-5
CASISANREAFF
TGTGCCAGCATTTCCGCTAACCGGGAAGCTTTCTTT
>TRBJ1-5|.|.|TRBV19
CASQPPNRGGSNQPQHF
TGTGCCAGTCAGCCACCCAATAGGGGTGGAAGCAATCAGCCCCAGCATTTT
>TRBJ2-1|.|TRBD2|TRBV7-9
CASRNQGLGQGGNEQFF
TGTGCCAGCCGAAATCAGGGCTTAGGGCAGGGAGGGAATGAGCAGTTCTTC
>TRBJ1-1|.|.|TRBV14
CASSPAGVNTEAFF
TGTGCCAGCAGCCCCGCGGGGGTGAACACTGAAGCTTTCTTT
>TRBJ1-1|once|.|TRBV6-4
CASSAEGSGGTEAFF
TGTGCCAGCAGTGCGGAGGGCTCGGGAGGCACTGAAGCTTTCTTT
>TRBJ1-2|.|TRBD1|TRBV6-5
CASRADAGTDYGYTF
TGTGCCAGCAGGGCCGACGCCGGGACAGACTATGGCTACACCTTC
>TRBJ1-1|.|.|TRBV6-5
CASSLFDTQNTEAFF
TGTGCCAGCAGTTTATTTGACACTCAGAACACTGAAGCTTTCTTT
>TRBJ1-6|.|.|TRBV7-2
CASSPVVYNSPLHF
TGTGCCAGCAGCCCAGTTGTCTATAATTCACCCCTCCACTTT
>TRBJ2-7|.|.|TRBV21-1
CASSKGQGDTLGPSYEQYF
TGTGCCAGCAGCAAAGGACAGGGCGACACCCTCGGGCCATCCTACGAGCAGTACTTC
>TRBJ2-7|.|TRBD1|TRBV7-8
CASSPGTASFYEQYF
TGTGCCAGCAGCCCAGGGACAGCCTCCTTCTACGAGCAGTACTTC
>TRBJ1-1|.|.|TRBV3-1/TRBV3-2
CASSGRGWTEAFF
TGTGCCAGCAGTGGGAGGGGGTGGACTGAAGCTTTCTTT
>TRBJ2-1|.|.|TRBV13
CASSFRVGEQFF
TGTGCCAGCAGCTTTCGGGTAGGTGAGCAGTTCTTC
>TRBJ1-1|.|.|TRBV6-5
CATSRGGTEAFF
TGTGCCACTTCAAGGGGGGGCACTGAAGCTTTCTTT
>TRBJ2-3|.|.|TRBV5-4
CASSLPLSTDTQYF
TGTGCCAGCAGCTTGCCCCTCAGCACAGATACGCAGTATTTT
>TRBJ1-5|.|TRBD1|TRBV18
CASSWGQLSNQPQHF
TGTGCCAGCTCTTGGGGACAGCTGAGCAATCAGCCCCAGCATTTT
>TRBJ1-1|.|TRBD1|TRBV7-2
CASSLTGTEATEAFF
TGTGCCAGCAGCCTAACCGGGACAGAGGCCACTGAAGCTTTCTTT
>TRBJ1-1|.|TRBD1|TRBV6-4
CASSDLTGAEAFF
TGTGCCAGCAGTGACTTAACAGGGGCTGAAGCTTTCTTT
>TRBJ1-1|.|TRBD1|TRBV25-1
CASSGLGTGLQNTEAFF
TGTGCCAGCAGTGGCCTTGGGACAGGACTACAGAACACTGAAGCTTTCTTT
>TRBJ2-4|.|.|TRBV5-6
CATGDRLAKNIQYF
TGTGCCACCGGAGACAGGCTAGCCAAAAACATTCAGTACTTC
>TRBJ1-3|.|.|TRBV7-2
CASSPERDGRYTIYF
TGTGCCAGCAGCCCCGAGAGGGATGGGAGGTACACCATATATTTT
>TRBJ1-3|.|TRBD1|TRBV5-1
CASSLSTGLGGNTIYF
TGCGCCAGCAGCTTATCGACAGGGCTGGGAGGAAACACCATATATTTT